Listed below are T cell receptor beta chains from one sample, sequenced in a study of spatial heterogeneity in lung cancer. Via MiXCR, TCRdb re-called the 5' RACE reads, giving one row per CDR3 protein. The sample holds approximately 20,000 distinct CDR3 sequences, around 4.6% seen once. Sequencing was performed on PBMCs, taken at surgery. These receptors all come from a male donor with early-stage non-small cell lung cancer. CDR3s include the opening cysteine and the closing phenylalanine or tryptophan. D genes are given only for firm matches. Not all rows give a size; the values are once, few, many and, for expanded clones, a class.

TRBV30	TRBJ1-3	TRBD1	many	CACSEGALFTFSGNTIYF	TGTGCCTGCTCCGAGGGGGCCCTTTTCACCTTCTCTGGAAACACCATATATTTT
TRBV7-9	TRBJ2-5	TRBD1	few	CASSRPGTGMETQYF	TGTGCCAGCAGCCGTCCCGGGACAGGGATGGAGACCCAGTACTTC
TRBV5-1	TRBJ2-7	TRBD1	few	CASSLQGPDYEQYF	TGCGCCAGCAGCTTACAGGGGCCCGACTACGAGCAGTACTTC
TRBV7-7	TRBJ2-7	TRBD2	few	CVSSPLGTSEYEQYF	TGTGTTAGCAGCCCTCTGGGGACTAGCGAGTACGAGCAGTACTTC
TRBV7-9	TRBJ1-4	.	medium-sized	CASSPNEKLFF	TGTGCCAGCAGCCCAAATGAAAAACTGTTTTTT
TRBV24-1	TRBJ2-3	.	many	CATSGVMDTQYF	TGTGCCACCAGTGGAGTGATGGATACGCAGTATTTT
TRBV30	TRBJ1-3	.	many	CAWSLGGSNSGNTIYF	TGTGCCTGGAGCCTGGGGGGATCCAACTCTGGAAACACCATATATTTT
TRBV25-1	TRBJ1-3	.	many	CASSPQASGNTIYF	TGTGCCAGCAGTCCACAGGCCTCTGGAAACACCATATATTTT
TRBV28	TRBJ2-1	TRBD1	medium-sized	CASSLGRGSYNEQFF	TGTGCCAGCAGTTTAGGCAGGGGGAGTTACAATGAGCAGTTCTTC
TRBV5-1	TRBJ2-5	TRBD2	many	CASSLPSGATGETQYF	TGCGCCAGCAGCTTGCCTAGCGGGGCTACGGGGGAGACCCAGTACTTC
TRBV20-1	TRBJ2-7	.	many	CSALRGYEQYF	TGCAGTGCCCTTAGGGGGTACGAGCAGTACTTC
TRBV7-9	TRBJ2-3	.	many	CASSFTDDTQYF	TGTGCCAGCAGCTTTACAGATGATACGCAGTATTTT
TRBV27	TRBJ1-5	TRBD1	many	CASSIPQGSNQPQHF	TGTGCCAGCAGTATCCCACAGGGGTCCAATCAGCCCCAGCATTTT
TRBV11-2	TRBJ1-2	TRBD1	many	CASSLDPTGGHGYTF	TGTGCCAGCAGCTTAGACCCGACAGGGGGCCATGGCTACACCTTC
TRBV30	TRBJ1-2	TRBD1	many	CAWHRDRPYGYTF	TGTGCCTGGCATAGGGACAGGCCCTATGGCTACACCTTC
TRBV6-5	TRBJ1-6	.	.	CASKGRANSPLHF	TGTGCCAGCAAGGGCAGGGCGAATTCACCCCTCCACTTT
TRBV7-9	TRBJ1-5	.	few	CASSLNEGINQPQHF	TGTGCCAGCAGCTTAAATGAGGGAATCAATCAGCCCCAGCATTTT
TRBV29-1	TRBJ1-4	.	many	CSARAGANEKLFF	TGCAGCGCCCGCGCAGGGGCTAATGAAAAACTGTTTTTT
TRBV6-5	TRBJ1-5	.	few	CASSRTGISQPQHF	TGTGCCAGCAGTAGAACAGGGATTAGTCAGCCCCAGCATTTT
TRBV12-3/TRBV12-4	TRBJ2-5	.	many	CASSPTLGGETQYF	TGTGCCAGCAGTCCCACACTAGGCGGAGAGACCCAGTACTTC
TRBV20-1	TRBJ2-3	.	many	CSAPDRKTTDTQYF	TGCAGTGCCCCCGACAGGAAAACCACAGATACGCAGTATTTT
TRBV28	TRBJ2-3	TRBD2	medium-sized	CASSRTSGGPIPGF	TGTGCCAGCAGCCGGACTAGCGGGGGGCCGATACCGGGGTTT
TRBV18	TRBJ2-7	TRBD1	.	CASSPLDTRGIGEQYF	TGTGCCAGCTCACCGCTGGACACCAGGGGGATTGGCGAGCAGTACTTC
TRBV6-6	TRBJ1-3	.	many	CATRQAGNTIYF	TGTGCCACCCGACAGGCTGGAAACACCATATATTTT
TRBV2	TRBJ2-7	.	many	CASSGQGPEGRQYF	TGTGCCAGCAGTGGTCAGGGGCCAGAGGGGCGGCAGTACTTC
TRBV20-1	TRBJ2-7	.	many	CSAREGGGQVSYEQYF	TGCAGTGCTAGAGAGGGCGGGGGCCAAGTCTCCTACGAGCAGTACTTC
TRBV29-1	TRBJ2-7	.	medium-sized	CSVQKTTYEQYF	TGCAGCGTACAGAAAACAACCTACGAGCAGTACTTC
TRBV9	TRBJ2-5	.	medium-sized	CASSYGTGTQTQYF	TGTGCCAGCAGCTACGGCACGGGTACACAGACCCAGTACTTC
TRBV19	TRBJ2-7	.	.	CASTPRGAADYEQYF	TGTGCCAGTACCCCACGGGGGGCAGCCGACTACGAGCAGTACTTC
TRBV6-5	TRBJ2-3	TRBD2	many	CASSSRTSVPQYF	TGTGCCAGCAGTTCAAGGACTAGCGTGCCGCAGTATTTT
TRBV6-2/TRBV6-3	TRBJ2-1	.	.	CASSHGDNEQFF	TGTGCCAGCAGCCACGGGGACAATGAGCAGTTCTTC
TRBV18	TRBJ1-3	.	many	CASSPSLGTGNTIYF	TGTGCCAGCTCACCCTCCTTGGGGACTGGAAACACCATATATTTT
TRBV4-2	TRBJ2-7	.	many	CASSPTGGPQAEQYF	TGTGCCAGCAGCCCCACCGGGGGGCCGCAGGCCGAGCAGTACTTC
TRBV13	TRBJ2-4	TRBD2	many	CASNLAGTKNIQYF	TGTGCCAGCAACCTAGCGGGGACCAAAAACATTCAGTACTTC
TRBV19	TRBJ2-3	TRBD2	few	CASSISPGGMADTQYF	TGTGCCAGTAGTATAAGTCCGGGAGGAATGGCAGATACGCAGTATTTT
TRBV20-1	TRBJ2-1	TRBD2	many	CKTSGGANPENEQFF	TGCAAAACTAGCGGGGGGGCCAACCCGGAGAATGAGCAGTTCTTC
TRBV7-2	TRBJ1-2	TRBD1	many	CASSPDRAYGYTF	TGTGCCAGCAGCCCCGACAGGGCCTATGGCTACACCTTC
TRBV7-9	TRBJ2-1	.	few	CASSPGYGSSYNEQFF	TGTGCCAGCAGCCCAGGGTACGGGAGTTCCTACAATGAGCAGTTCTTC
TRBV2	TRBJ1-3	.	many	CASRGDYSGNTIYF	TGTGCCAGCAGGGGAGATTACTCTGGAAACACCATATATTTT
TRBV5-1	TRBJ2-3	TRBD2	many	CASSVTGGSTDTQYF	TGCGCCAGCAGCGTGACGGGGGGAAGCACAGATACGCAGTATTTT
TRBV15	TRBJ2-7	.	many	CATSKMGGDEQYF	TGTGCCACCAGCAAAATGGGTGGGGACGAGCAGTACTTC
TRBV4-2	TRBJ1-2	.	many	CASSQHQARSNYGYTF	TGTGCCAGCAGCCAGCACCAGGCCCGCTCTAACTATGGCTACACCTTC